These 6 T cell receptor beta chains were sequenced from one sample in a study of T-cell reconstitution after alpha-beta-depleted transplantation in children (dated by TCRdb to 2016 to 2018). Library prep was done by PCR. TCRdb records Illumina HiSeq 2500 as the sequencer. TCR libraries were prepared with molecular barcoding, using unique molecular identifiers to normalize TCRbeta repertoire quantification. TCRdb ran its own pipeline on the public reads, namely fastp trimming at Q25 and MiXCR clone calling, and kept in-frame beta chains. All rows with the same CDR3 protein become a single entry with the most common DNA and genes. Counted in this sample were hundreds of thousands of distinct CDR3 sequences; around 13% of them appeared once. 2.2% of the sample is taken by the ten largest. The treatment or condition tag for this specimen amounts to: allogeneic hematopoietic cell transplantation with graft depleted of TCRalphabeta T cells and CD19 B cells.

Specimen: PBMCs, mostly from graft donor cells, collected 360 days after TCRalphabeta/CD19-depleted stem cell transplant. Receptor source: a male patient aged 10 to 17 who had a stem cell transplant for acute myeloid leukemia, so the T cells may come from the graft donor.

This clonotype showed up just a few times. The J gene is TRBJ2-5, the V gene TRBV12-3 or TRBV12-4; TRBD2 matches at 11 bases. V lost 2 bases, J lost 5 bases, and 16 bases stayed unmatched. The CDR3 is 19 residues long. CDR3 loop: CASSLSSVGGTSGLETQYF. DNA of the CDR3: TGTGCCAGCAGTTTAAGTTCGGTTGGAGGGACTAGCGGTTTGGAGACCCAGTACTTC.

This clonotype was observed many times. The chain recombines TRBV27 with TRBJ2-3; TRBD2 agrees at 7 bases. Losses at the gene ends were 8 bases for V and 2 bases for J; bases not matched to a gene: 7. Germline V gene sequence: CDR1 MNHEY, CDR2 SMNVEV (reference sequence). The CDR3 loop spans 14 amino acids. The CDR3 DNA reads TGTGCCAGCTCCCGGGGGGTGCACACAGATACGCAGTATTTT. This gives the protein CASSRGVHTDTQYF.

The chain joins TRBV5-4 to TRBJ2-7, with D possibly being TRBD1 (5 bases). V lost 0 bases and J 4 bases, leaving 14 bases between the germline ends. This CDR3 is built from 15 residues. CDR1 is SGHNT and CDR2 is YYREEE in the germline V gene (reference sequence). CDR3 region: CASSLAGREGYEQYF. The CDR3 DNA is TGTGCCAGCAGCTTGGCGGGCAGGGAAGGATACGAGCAGTACTTC. Combining the CDR3 with reference TRBV5-4 and TRBJ2-7 gives the whole variable domain ETGVTQSPTHLIKTRGQQVTLRCSSQSGHNTVSWYQQALGQGPQFIFQYYREEENGRGNFPPRFSGLQFPNYSSELNVNALELDDSALYLCASSLAGREGYEQYFGPGTRLTVT.

The CDR3 bases are TGTGCCAGCAGCGTCAGGGGGCAAGGCAATCAGCCCCAGCATTTT. Encoded protein: CASSVRGQGNQPQHF. V usage is TRBV2 and J usage is TRBJ1-5; 8 positions agree with TRBD1. CDR1 and CDR2 (germline): SNHLY, FYNNEI. CDR3 size: 15 residues. Trimming removed 6 bases from V and 2 bases from J; junction bases left unmatched: 6.

This clonotype was found a few times. The CDR3 DNA follows: TGCAGTGCTAGGAGGGGGGCTTCGTACAATGAGCAGTTCTTC. Translated, it gives CSARRGASYNEQFF. This chain connects TRBV20-1 to TRBJ2-1; D assignment may be TRBD1 or TRBD2 (6 bases each). This CDR3 comprises 14 residues. Germline CDR1 DFQATT, CDR2 SNEGSKA (reference sequence). V was trimmed by 3 bases and J by 4 bases, leaving 13 bases between them.

Regarding this clonotype: This could be a read error, since a much larger clone is one nucleotide away. CDR3 in amino acids: CASNRARVWAYGNTIYF. The CDR3 DNA reads TGTGCCAGCAATCGAGCCAGGGTTTGGGCGTATGGAAACACCATATATTTT. The chain combines TRBV28 with TRBJ1-3; D possibly corresponds to TRBD1 (5 bases). Germline V gene sequence: CDR1 MDHEN, CDR2 SYDVKM. This CDR3 spans 17 amino acids. Trimming stripped 7 bases from V and 3 bases from J, with 22 bases between.